This TCR beta chain came from a study of blood T cells in healthy people across ages. Deletions cut 2 bases from V and 6 bases from J, with 14 bases between. The length of the CDR3 is 15 residues. Per the germline V gene, CDR1 is SGDLS and CDR2 is YYNGEE. Each donor had roughly 10 milliliters of peripheral blood drawn. Combining a sample-barcoded 5' primer with a J-beta primer mix, a second PCR ran for roughly 6 to 11 cycles. Each of the cDNA molecules was tagged by a template-switch adaptor with 12 random nucleotides. Each CDR3 protein gets one entry after TCRdb re-called the 5' RACE reads with MiXCR. Among some 1.4 million distinct CDR3 sequences listed, 42% were seen once. In this sample, this clonotype turned up a few times.

The TCR sequence derives from a woman aged 18-29 years in good health. The chain has TRBV9 and TRBJ2-2; TRBD1 is a possible D gene (5 bases). Sequencing was carried out using blood. The CDR3 nucleotides are TGTGCCAGCAGCGTTCCCGACAGTCCGTCCGGGGAGCTGTTTTTT. Translated: CASSVPDSPSGELFF. Combining the CDR3 with reference TRBV9 and TRBJ2-2 gives the whole variable domain DSGVTQTPKHLITATGQRVTLRCSPRSGDLSVYWYQQSLDQGLQFLIQYYNGEERAKGNILERFSAQQFPDLHSELNLSSLELGDSALYFCASSVPDSPSGELFFGEGSRLTVL.